This entry features one T cell receptor beta chain sequence. The clone's antigen remains unknown. No quality values exist for individual bases; no much larger clone is one base distant. Genomic DNA was isolated from the sorted cells so that the TCRbeta CDR3 region could be sequenced. The immunoSEQ Assay was used to sequence the TCRbeta CDR3 regions. This immuneACCESS table, as held by TCRdb, lists in-frame sequences with V and J called but not all clones. Of the missing ones, under half trace to an unresolved V gene in checked studies; the others have no known cause. For this sample the table gives tens of thousands of clones, of which approximately 81% were detected only once. Together, the top ten hold approximately 4.6% of the sample. This sample stems from a study of OX40 agonist ivuxolimab in advanced cancers. For context, the study as a whole: Ivuxolimab, which targeted the costimulatory receptor OX40 (CD134), was an agonistic, fully human IgG2 monoclonal antibody. Intravenous ivuxolimab was administered to patients every 2 weeks at six dose levels: 0.01, 0.1, 0.3, 1.5, 3 and 10 mg/kg. The paper covers the monotherapy dose-escalation part of the phase I ivuxolimab trial, which included N ≈ 54 patients. Three dose-escalation patients achieved partial responses, one with hepatocellular carcinoma and two with cutaneous melanoma. Of the approximately 54 dose-escalation patients, hepatocellular carcinoma was present in about 20, melanoma in around 15, renal cell carcinoma in 9 and head and neck cancer in 9. Prior anti-PD-1, anti-PD-L1 or anti-CTLA-4 therapy was permitted, and checkpoint inhibitors had been received by 30% to 40% of dose-escalation patients. Peripheral TCRbeta sequencing aimed to test whether ivuxolimab altered TCR sequence diversity and caused clonal T-cell expansion. A male proportion of around 83% and a mean age of approximately 55 years, ranging from roughly 20 to 80, were recorded for the dose-escalation cohort. The study at large found these results: Partial responders in the 0.1-3.0 mg/kg groups had among the lowest normalized peripheral clonal expansion, especially among CD8+ T cells. After ivuxolimab, more expanded clones were found on average in CD8+ T cells than in CD4+ T cells. At doses of 0.1 to 3.0 mg/kg, clonal expansion of both CD4+ and CD8+ T cells in blood was seen between baseline and week 6. Antigen specificity was not determined for the clonally expanded peripheral T cells. Low levels of normalized T-cell clonal expansion were also seen in some nonresponding patients.

The junction carries 13 bases between V and J, which are trimmed by 3 bases and 0 bases respectively. Taken from cysteine to phenylalanine, the CDR3 has 16 residues. Here the CDR3 DNA is all that survives: 48 bases in frame from base 1. Patients with autoimmune disease history or receiving systemic immunosuppression were excluded from the trial. In every dose cohort, peripheral blood was drawn for TCR sequencing at baseline, cycle 4 day 1, and cycle 7 day 1. Samples were obtained from an open-label, multicenter, first-in-human phase I dose-escalation trial of ivuxolimab. Adults with locally advanced or metastatic melanoma, renal cell carcinoma, hepatocellular carcinoma or head and neck squamous cell carcinoma were enrolled in the trial. Before TCR sequencing, CD4+ T cells and CD8+ T cells were sorted from peripheral blood as separate populations.

Sequenced here: CD4+ or CD8+ T cells sorted from blood, sampled in a trial of the OX40 agonist ivuxolimab. The sequence came from an adult with an advanced solid tumor such as melanoma, head and neck, liver or kidney cancer. The chain links TRBV5-3 with TRBJ2-1; the D element might be TRBD1 or TRBD2, as each aligns at 6 bases. TRBV5-3 is classed as an ORF, of uncertain function. CDR3 sequence: CARSWLADSSYNEQFF. In nucleotides, the sequence is TGTGCCAGAAGCTGGTTAGCGGACAGCTCCTACAATGAGCAGTTCTTC.